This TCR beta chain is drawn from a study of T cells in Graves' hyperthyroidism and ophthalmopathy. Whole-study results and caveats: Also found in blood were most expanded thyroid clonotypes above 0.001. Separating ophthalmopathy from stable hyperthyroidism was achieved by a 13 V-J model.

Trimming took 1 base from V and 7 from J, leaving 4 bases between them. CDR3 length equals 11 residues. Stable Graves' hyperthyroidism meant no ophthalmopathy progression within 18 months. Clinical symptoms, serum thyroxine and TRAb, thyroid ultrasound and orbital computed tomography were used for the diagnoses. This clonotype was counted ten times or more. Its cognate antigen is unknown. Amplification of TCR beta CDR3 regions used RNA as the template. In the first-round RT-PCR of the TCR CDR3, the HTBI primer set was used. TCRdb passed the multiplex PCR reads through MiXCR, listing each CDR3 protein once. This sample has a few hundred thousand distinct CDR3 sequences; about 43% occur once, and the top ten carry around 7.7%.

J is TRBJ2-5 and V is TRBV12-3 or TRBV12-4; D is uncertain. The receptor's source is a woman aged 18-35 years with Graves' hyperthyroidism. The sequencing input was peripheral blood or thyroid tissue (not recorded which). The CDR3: CASSLGLTQYF. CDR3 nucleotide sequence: TGTGCCAGCAGTTTAGGGTTGACCCAGTACTTC.